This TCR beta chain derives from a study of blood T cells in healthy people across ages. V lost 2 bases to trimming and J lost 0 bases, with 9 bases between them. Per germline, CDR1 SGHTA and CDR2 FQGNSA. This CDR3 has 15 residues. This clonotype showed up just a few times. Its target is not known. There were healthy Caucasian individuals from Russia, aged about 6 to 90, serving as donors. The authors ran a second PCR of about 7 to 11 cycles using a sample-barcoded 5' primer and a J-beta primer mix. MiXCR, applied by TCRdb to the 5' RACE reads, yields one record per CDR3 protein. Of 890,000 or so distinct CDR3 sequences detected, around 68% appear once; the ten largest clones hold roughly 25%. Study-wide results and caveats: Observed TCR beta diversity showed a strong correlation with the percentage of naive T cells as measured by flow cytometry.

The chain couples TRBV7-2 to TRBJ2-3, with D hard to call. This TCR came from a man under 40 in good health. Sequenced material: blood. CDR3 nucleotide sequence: TGTGCCAGCAGCTTAAGGGCGGAAAGCACAGATACGCAGTATTTT. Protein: CASSLRAESTDTQYF.